This paragraph reports one T cell receptor beta chain. A read error may produce the germline difference seen at one junction end. Clones were read by immunoSEQ multiplex PCR, and TCRdb kept only the in-frame ones, dropping some. The sample carries under 450,000 clones, 80% to 95% recorded once. The record originates from a study of blood T cell repertoires in COVID-19. Within 2 weeks of study entry, exposed participants had contacted a PCR-confirmed or clinician-diagnosed COVID-19 case. Looked up from germline, CDR1 is SGHRS and CDR2 is YFSETQ. The CDR3 sequence is 14 residues long. Sequencing input: PBMCs or T cells enriched from blood (not recorded which). This clonotype originated in a woman aged 40-49 years who had been exposed to COVID-19. The chain recombines TRBV5-1 with TRBJ2-7, with D perhaps matching TRBD2 (6 bases). The CDR3 spells CASSLGGNGPRGCF. The CDR3 DNA sequence: TGCGCCAGCAGCCTCGGAGGTAACGGGCCCCGGGGGTGCTTC.